A selection of T cell receptor beta chains follows, all from one sample in a study of identical twins. MiXCR, applied by TCRdb to the 5' RACE reads, yields one record per CDR3 protein. The data hold around 960,000 distinct CDR3 sequences, with about 12% observed a single time. This same sample was also taken into another study, of yellow fever vaccine responses in identical twins.

Specimen: PBMCs. Receptor source: a woman under 30 in good health. Both conserved end residues are part of each CDR3.

V gene	J gene	CDR3 protein
TRBV3-1	TRBJ2-3	CASSATSGGSPDTQYF
TRBV5-1	TRBJ1-2	CASKARDAANYGYTF
TRBV20-1	TRBJ2-7	CSAQSQLRQGREQYF
TRBV19	TRBJ2-2	CASTEGAWYTGELFF
TRBV3-1	TRBJ1-4	CACCRRDREVTNEKLFF
TRBV28	TRBJ2-1	CASSWGGTSVSSYNEQFF
TRBV20-1	TRBJ2-1	CSVRGELAGYNEQFF
TRBV10-1	TRBJ2-1	CASSELLAGYNEQFF
TRBV3-1	TRBJ2-2	CASSQEDGSPTSIGELFF
TRBV7-9	TRBJ2-7	CASSLGNRVDDEQYF
TRBV20-1	TRBJ2-7	CSARGGGTYEQYF
TRBV7-2	TRBJ2-1	CASSFDRRMVDEQFF
TRBV9	TRBJ2-5	CASSVGVGQETQYF
TRBV6-1	TRBJ2-3	CASSKGLAGTDTQYF
TRBV7-9	TRBJ2-3	CASSLTGGSDTQYF
TRBV28	TRBJ2-3	CASRYRALGTDTQYF
TRBV7-9	TRBJ1-1	CASNPSGGASTEAFF
TRBV12-3/TRBV12-4	TRBJ2-1	CASSSGGSGNEQFF
TRBV10-2	TRBJ2-2	CASRVGGRDTGELFF
TRBV6-2/TRBV6-3	TRBJ2-2	CASSGVGWSGELFF
TRBV14	TRBJ1-3	CASSQDLSRNTIYF
TRBV13	TRBJ2-5	CASSPRTPRTGAQETQYF
TRBV5-4	TRBJ1-5	CASSRGTENQPQHF
TRBV28	TRBJ2-7	CASSLGPSGSLAYEQYF
TRBV29-1	TRBJ2-1	CSAPGTSLDEQFF
TRBV12-3/TRBV12-4	TRBJ2-1	CASRELAGGGNEQFF
TRBV13	TRBJ2-5	CASSQGQAKETQYF
TRBV5-1	TRBJ2-3	CASSFGQYGPDTQYF
TRBV18	TRBJ1-1	CASSAQGSTEAFF
TRBV7-6	TRBJ2-1	CASSLASGSVYNEQFF
TRBV7-9	TRBJ1-1	CASSLESGSAEAFF
TRBV11-2	TRBJ2-1	CASSLALASNEQFF
TRBV28	TRBJ1-2	CASSLRDRAFGYTF
TRBV6-1	TRBJ1-2	CASSEATGGAYGYTF
TRBV2	TRBJ2-4	CASREAVYEDIQYF
TRBV7-3	TRBJ2-5	CASSLYPGGETQYF
TRBV3-1	TRBJ1-5	CASRGGENQPQHF
TRBV7-8	TRBJ2-2	CASSKGCTNTGELFF
TRBV28	TRBJ1-5	CASSLQGPVQHF
TRBV5-5	TRBJ1-1	CASSLDRHTEAFF
TRBV7-8	TRBJ2-2	CASSPRGRMNTGELFF
TRBV7-8	TRBJ2-5	CASSPNRETQYF
TRBV10-2	TRBJ2-7	CASSELQGPPYEQYF
TRBV7-2	TRBJ2-1	CASSPPPGRVMDEQFF
TRBV19	TRBJ2-3	CASRVGLEGTQYF
TRBV20-1	TRBJ2-5	CSARDKGLAFQETQYF
TRBV12-3/TRBV12-4	TRBJ2-1	CASMTGGSYNEQFF
TRBV28	TRBJ2-6	CASTTEGQVGVGANVLTF
TRBV15	TRBJ2-1	CATSRGGAGSSYNEQFF
TRBV5-5	TRBJ2-7	CASSLKQEQYF
TRBV28	TRBJ2-7	CASSLGVGEASYEQYF
TRBV24-1	TRBJ2-2	CATSGGGQGLGTGELFF
TRBV12-3/TRBV12-4	TRBJ1-2	CASSLEGMRYTF
TRBV18	TRBJ2-3	CASSPAGAGGTDTQYF